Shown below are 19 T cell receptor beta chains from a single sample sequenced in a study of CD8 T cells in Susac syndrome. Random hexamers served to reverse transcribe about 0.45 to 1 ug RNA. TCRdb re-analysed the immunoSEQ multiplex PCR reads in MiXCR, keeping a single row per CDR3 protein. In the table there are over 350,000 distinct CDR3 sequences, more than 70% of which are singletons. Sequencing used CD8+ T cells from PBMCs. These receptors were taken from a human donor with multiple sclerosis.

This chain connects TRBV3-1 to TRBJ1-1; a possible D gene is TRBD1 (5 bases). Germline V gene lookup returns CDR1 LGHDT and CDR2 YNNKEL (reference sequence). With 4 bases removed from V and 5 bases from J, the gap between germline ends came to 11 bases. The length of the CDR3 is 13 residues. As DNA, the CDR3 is TGTGCCAGCAGCCCTTCGGGGGGAACTGAAGCTTTCTTT. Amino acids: CASSPSGGTEAFF.

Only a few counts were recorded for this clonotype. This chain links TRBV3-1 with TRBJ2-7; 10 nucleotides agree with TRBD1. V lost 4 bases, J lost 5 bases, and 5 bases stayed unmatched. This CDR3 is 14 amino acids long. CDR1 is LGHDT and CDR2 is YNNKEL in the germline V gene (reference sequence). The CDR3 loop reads CASSRDRGLDEQYF. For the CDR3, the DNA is TGTGCCAGCAGCCGGGACAGGGGTTTAGACGAGCAGTACTTC.

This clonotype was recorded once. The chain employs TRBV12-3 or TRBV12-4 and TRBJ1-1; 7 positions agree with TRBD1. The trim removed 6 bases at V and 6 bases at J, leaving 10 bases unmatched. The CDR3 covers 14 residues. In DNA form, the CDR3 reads TGTGCCAGCAGCGACAGGGCTGATAACGCTGAAGCTTTCTTT. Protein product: CASSDRADNAEAFF.

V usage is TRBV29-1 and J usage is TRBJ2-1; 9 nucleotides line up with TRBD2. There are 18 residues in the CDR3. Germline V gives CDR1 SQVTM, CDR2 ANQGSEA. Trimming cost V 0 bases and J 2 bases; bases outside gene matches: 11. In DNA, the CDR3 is TGCAGCGTTGAAGATCTCTCGTCGGGCGGGAGGGCCTACAATGAGCAGTTCTTC. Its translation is CSVEDLSSGGRAYNEQFF.

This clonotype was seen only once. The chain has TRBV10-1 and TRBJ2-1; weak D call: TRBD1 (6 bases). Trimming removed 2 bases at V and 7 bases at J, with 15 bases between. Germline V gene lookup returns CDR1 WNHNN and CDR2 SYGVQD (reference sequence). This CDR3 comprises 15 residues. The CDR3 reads CASSEAPQGLNEQFF. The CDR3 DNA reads TGCGCCAGCAGTGAGGCGCCACAGGGATTAAATGAGCAGTTCTTC.

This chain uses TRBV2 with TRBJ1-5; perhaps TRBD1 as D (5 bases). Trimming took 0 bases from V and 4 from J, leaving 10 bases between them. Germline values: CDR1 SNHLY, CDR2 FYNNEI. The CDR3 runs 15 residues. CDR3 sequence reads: CASSEAGRTNQPQHF. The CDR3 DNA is TGTGCCAGCAGTGAAGCGGGGCGGACTAATCAGCCCCAGCATTTT.

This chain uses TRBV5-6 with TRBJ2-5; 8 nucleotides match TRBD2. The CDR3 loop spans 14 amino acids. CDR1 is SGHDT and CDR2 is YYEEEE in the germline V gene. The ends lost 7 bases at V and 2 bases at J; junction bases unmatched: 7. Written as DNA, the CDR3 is TGTGCCAGCGGTAGCGGGACCTTACAAGAGACCCAGTACTTC. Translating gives CASGSGTLQETQYF.

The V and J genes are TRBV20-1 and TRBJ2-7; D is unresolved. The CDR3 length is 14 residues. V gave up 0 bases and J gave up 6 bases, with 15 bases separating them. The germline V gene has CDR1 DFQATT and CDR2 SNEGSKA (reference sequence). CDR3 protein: CSARDPAETCEQYF. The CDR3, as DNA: TGCAGTGCTAGAGATCCGGCGGAGACCTGCGAGCAGTACTTC.

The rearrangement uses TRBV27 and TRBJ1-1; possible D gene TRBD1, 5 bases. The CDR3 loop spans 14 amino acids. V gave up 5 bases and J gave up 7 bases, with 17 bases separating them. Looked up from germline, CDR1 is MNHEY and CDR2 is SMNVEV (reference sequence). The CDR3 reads CASSPGTANIEAFF. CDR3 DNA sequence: TGTGCCAGCAGTCCAGGGACGGCGAATATTGAAGCTTTCTTT.

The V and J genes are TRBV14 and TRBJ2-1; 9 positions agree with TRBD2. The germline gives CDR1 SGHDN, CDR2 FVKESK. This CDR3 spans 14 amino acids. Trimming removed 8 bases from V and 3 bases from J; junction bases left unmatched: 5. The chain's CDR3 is CASALAGIYNEQFF. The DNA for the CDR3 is TGTGCCAGCGCGCTAGCGGGGATCTACAATGAGCAGTTCTTC.

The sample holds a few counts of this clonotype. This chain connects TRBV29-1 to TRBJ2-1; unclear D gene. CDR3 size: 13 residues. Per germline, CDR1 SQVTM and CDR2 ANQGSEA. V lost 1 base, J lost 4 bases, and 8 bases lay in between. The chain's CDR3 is CSVEGADYNEQFF. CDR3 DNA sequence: TGCAGCGTTGAAGGGGCAGATTACAATGAGCAGTTCTTC.

The CDR3 DNA follows: TGTGCCAGTAGTATAGACCCTAGCGGTTACAATGAGCAGTTCTTC. Amino acids: CASSIDPSGYNEQFF. This chain uses TRBV19 with TRBJ2-1, with 7 positions matching TRBD2. Germline trimming cut 0 bases from V and 4 bases from J; bases unmatched to any gene: 3. Germline V CDR1 and CDR2: LNHDA, SQIVND (reference sequence). CDR3 length: 15 residues. Looking up the rest from reference TRBV19 and TRBJ2-1 gives the full variable domain: DGGITQSPKYLFRKEGQNVTLSCEQNLNHDAMYWYRQDPGQGLRLIYYSQIVNDFQKGDIAEGYSVSREKKESFPLTVTSAQKNPTAFYLCASSIDPSGYNEQFFGPGTRLTVL.

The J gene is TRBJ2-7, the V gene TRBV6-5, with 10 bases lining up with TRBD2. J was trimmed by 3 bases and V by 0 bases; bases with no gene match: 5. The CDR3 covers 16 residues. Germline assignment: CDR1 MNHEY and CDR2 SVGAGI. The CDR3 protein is CASSYSGTSDDYEQYF. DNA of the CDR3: TGTGCCAGCAGTTACTCTGGGACTAGCGACGACTACGAGCAGTACTTC.

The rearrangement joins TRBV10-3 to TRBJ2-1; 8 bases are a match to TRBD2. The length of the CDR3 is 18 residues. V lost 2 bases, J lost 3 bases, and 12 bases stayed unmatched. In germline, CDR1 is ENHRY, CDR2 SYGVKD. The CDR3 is CAISERGSYSGVYNEQFF. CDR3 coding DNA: TGTGCCATCAGTGAGAGGGGGTCTTATAGCGGGGTCTACAATGAGCAGTTCTTC.

CDR3 nucleotides: TGTGCCAGCAGCTTAGGACAGCCGAAAACTACTACTAATGAAAAACTGTTTTTT. It yields the protein CASSLGQPKTTTNEKLFF. The J gene is TRBJ1-4, the V gene TRBV7-2; a weak D match, TRBD1 (5 bases). Germline CDR1 SGHTA, CDR2 FQGNSA. Between the trimmed V and J ends, which lost 1 base and 2 bases, there was a span of 17 bases. This CDR3 is built from 18 residues.

The CDR3 nucleotides read TGTGCCAGTTTTCTGGGACTAGCGACAGATACGCAGTATTTT. Protein product: CASFLGLATDTQYF. The chain joins TRBV6-1 to TRBJ2-3, with 10 bases aligning to TRBD2. V gave up 9 bases and J gave up 3 bases; unmatched junction bases: 6. The CDR3 consists of 14 residues. Germline V lookup: CDR1 MNHNS, CDR2 SASEGT.

CDR3 residues: CASSYSTRDNEQFF. The CDR3 nucleotides read TGTGCCAGCAGTTACTCTACCCGGGACAATGAGCAGTTCTTC. V usage is TRBV6-5 and J usage is TRBJ2-1; no reliable D call. The germline CDR1 and CDR2 sequences are MNHEY and SVGAGI. CDR3 length: 14 residues. V was pared by 0 bases and J by 5 bases, with 8 bases between.

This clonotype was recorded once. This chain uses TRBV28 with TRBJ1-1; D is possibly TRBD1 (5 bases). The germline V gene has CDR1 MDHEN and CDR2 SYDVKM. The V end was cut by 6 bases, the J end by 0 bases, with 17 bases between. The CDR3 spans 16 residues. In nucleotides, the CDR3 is TGTGCCAGCAGCCTCTCCATAGGGGATTTGAACACTGAAGCTTTCTTT. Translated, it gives CASSLSIGDLNTEAFF.

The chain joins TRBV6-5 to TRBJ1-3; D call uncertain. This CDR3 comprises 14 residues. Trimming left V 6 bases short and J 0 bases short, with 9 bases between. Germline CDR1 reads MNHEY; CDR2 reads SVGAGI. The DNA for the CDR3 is TGTGCCAGCAGCTACAGTTCCTCTGGAAACACCATATATTTT. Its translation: CASSYSSSGNTIYF.